Each of the 4 T cell receptor beta chains below was sequenced from the same sample in a study of Graves' ophthalmopathy and Graves' hyperthyroidism. As the template, RNA transcripts were used to amplify TCR beta CDR3 regions. After a first-round RT-PCR with HTBI primers, a second-round multiplex PCR was run. TCRdb used MiXCR to reprocess the multiplex PCR reads, holding one entry per CDR3 protein. The sample carries about 400,000 distinct CDR3 sequences, roughly 18% recorded once. What was sequenced was peripheral blood. Every receptor here comes from a woman aged 18-30 years with Graves' ophthalmopathy.

This clonotype showed up many times. Given a much more abundant clone one base away, this may be a read error. As the CDR3 is not closed by the conserved phenylalanine or tryptophan, this likely results from a read error. The V call is TRBV7-2, the J call TRBJ2-7; D gene unclear. Germline V gives CDR1 SGHTA, CDR2 FQGNSA. With 1 base removed from V and 1 base from J, the gap between germline ends came to 11 bases. The CDR3 spans 15 residues. The CDR3 loop is CASSLGPDLSYEQYL. The CDR3 DNA sequence: TGTGCCAGCAGCTTAGGGCCCGACTTATCCTACGAGCAGTACCTC.

This clonotype was counted ten times or more. The gene calls are TRBV28 and TRBJ2-7, with D perhaps matching TRBD1 (5 bases). The CDR3 loop spans 17 amino acids. V lost 3 bases, J lost 6 bases, and 24 bases lay in between. Per germline, CDR1 MDHEN and CDR2 SYDVKM. CDR3 DNA: TGTGCCAGCAGTTTTAATTCTAGAACCCCTCATAGGGGCGAGCAGTACTTC. This translates into CASSFNSRTPHRGEQYF.

This clonotype showed up many times. Given a much more abundant clone one base away, this may be a read error. The chain employs TRBV30 and TRBJ1-1; D gene uncertain. Deletions cut 4 bases from V and 1 base from J, with 4 bases between. This CDR3 contains 11 residues. Germline V lookup: CDR1 GTSNPN, CDR2 SVGIG (reference sequence). The CDR3 DNA reads as TGTGCCTGGAACAGGAACACTGAAGCTTTCTTT. Translating gives CAWNRNTEAFF.

Many counts were recorded for this clonotype. This chain joins TRBV27 and TRBJ2-7; D may be TRBD1 (6 bases). CDR1 MNHEY and CDR2 SMNVEV come from the germline V gene (reference sequence). The CDR3 is 15 amino acids. V was clipped by 3 bases and J by 2 bases, with 14 bases between them. The CDR3 region is CASSFVRAGAYEQYF. DNA of the CDR3: TGTGCCAGCAGTTTTGTCAGGGCAGGGGCCTACGAGCAGTACTTC.